Here is one T cell receptor (beta chain) with its context. The antigen remains undetermined. The data were obtained in a study of blood T cells in healthy people across ages. Study outcomes and limitations: Observed TCR beta diversity showed a strong correlation with the percentage of naive T cells as measured by flow cytometry. Estimates drawn from one million T cells were deemed to understate diversity.

With each sample, at least 5.5 micrograms of total RNA were extracted. Together with a sample-barcoded 5' primer, a J-beta primer mix was included in a second PCR lasting roughly 6 to 12 cycles. Every single cDNA molecule received a tag from a template-switch adaptor with 12 random nucleotides. MiXCR was run by TCRdb on the 5' RACE reads, yielding one entry per CDR3 protein. The sample includes 700,000 to 950,000 distinct CDR3 sequences, 58% of them seen just once. Sequenced input: blood. The TCR comes from a man in his thirties or forties in good health.

In DNA, the CDR3 is TGTGCCAGCAGTGGCCCCAGAGATACGCAGTATTTT. The encoded protein is CASSGPRDTQYF. The chain employs TRBV6-6 and TRBJ2-3; D is unresolved. The CDR3 has 12 residues. Germline CDR1 reads MNHNY; CDR2 reads SVGAGI (reference sequence). V gave up 5 bases and J gave up 5 bases, with 8 bases separating them.